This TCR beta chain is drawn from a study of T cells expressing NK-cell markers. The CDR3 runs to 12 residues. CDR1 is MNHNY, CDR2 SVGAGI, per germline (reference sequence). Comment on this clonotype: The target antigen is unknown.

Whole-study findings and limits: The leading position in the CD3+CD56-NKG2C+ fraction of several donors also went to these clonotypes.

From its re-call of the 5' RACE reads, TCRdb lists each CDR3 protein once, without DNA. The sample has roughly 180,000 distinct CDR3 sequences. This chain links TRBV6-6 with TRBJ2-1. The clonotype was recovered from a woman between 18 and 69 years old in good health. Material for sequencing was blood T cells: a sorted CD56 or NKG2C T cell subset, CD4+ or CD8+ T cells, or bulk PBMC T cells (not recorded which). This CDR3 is CASATRGNEQFF.